A selection of T cell receptor beta chains follows, all from one sample in a study of blood T cell repertoires in COVID-19. Repertoires were generated with immunoSEQ multiplex PCR, while TCRdb's copy carries only in-frame clones and drops some. The sample has 250,000 to 300,000 clones, roughly nine tenths seen once. The sequenced sample consisted of peripheral blood. The receptor set was obtained from a woman in her twenties or thirties with COVID-19, enrolled during active disease. Each CDR3 is given with its conserved first and last residue.

TRBV2,CASKVSQSLYEQYF
TRBV5-1,CASRGTGDGNTIYF
TRBV27,CASSAGEPNYGYTF
TRBV7-9,CASSLPGAGSYEQYF
TRBV12-5,CASGLPRQGNYGYTF
TRBV7-9,CASRGRTGRTDTQYF
TRBV11-2,CASSPDFSGAEAFF
TRBV18,CASSAGMGTDTQYF
TRBV9,CASSVHRFHANTGELFF
TRBV2,CASSDSGISYEQYF
TRBV20-1,CRDRGHEKLFF
TRBV11-3,CASPGDSRKPLSYEQYF
TRBV11-2,CASSPPGTGINTIYF
TRBV25-1,CASSAGVNSPLHF
TRBV29-1,CSVEGQSSYEQYF
TRBV10-3,CAISEKRGGSRTDTQYF
TRBV28,CASNTQGAFWPQYF
TRBV3-1/TRBV3-2,CASSLSGGAVLGYTF
TRBV5-1,CASSLLGQGNEKLFF
TRBV29-1,CSVVGQGNTEAFF
TRBV19,CASSIGSRGQGSYNEQFF
TRBV19,CASRRGTGGSYEQYF
TRBV5-1,CASSGQNNEQFF
TRBV28,CASTKLKTGGGNTIYF
TRBV2,CASSETNPDNSPLHF
TRBV27,CASSSPVRGRKTQYF
TRBV7-6,CASSPYSGGNSYNEQFF
TRBV5-1,CASSLPGGVNIQYF
TRBV19,CASSMTANPNSPLHF
TRBV6-2/TRBV6-3,CASSYSAGAHVDNQPQHF
TRBV2,CASEGQGAIEAFF
TRBV5-4,CASSLVTSGGGLAKNIQYF
TRBV2,CASSDPGQFTEAFF
TRBV5-1,CASSPRQGIPTDTQYF
TRBV28,CASSSPQASGGEAFF
TRBV5-1,CASSLMSTGTTYEQYF
TRBV11-2,CASSRDRVGYTF
TRBV5-1,CASSWGLAGARDEQYF
TRBV12-3/TRBV12-4,CASTSYSGAFF
TRBV5-1,CASKGPAEGVWDSNTEAFF
TRBV27,CASSYGEAYEQYF
TRBV7-6,CASSYRYPGELFF
TRBV11-3,CASSLDPRRWELFF
TRBV7-6,CASSRGLAGSPLTGEQYF
TRBV10-3,CAISPTTGAGETQYF
TRBV5-1,CASSLGYSNQPQHF
TRBV29-1,CSARADTQYF
TRBV15,CATSRGQTGSNQPQHF
TRBV4-1,CASSQPRVRSTNEKLFF
TRBV6-5,CANGRQGDRETQYF
TRBV4-1,CASSQGRGNEQYF
TRBV7-9,CASTPSGDIRVGNQYF
TRBV5-4,CASSLMYGGSTGELFF
TRBV10-1,CASRTGRGYGYTF
TRBV5-1,CASGEETQYF
TRBV11-2,CASSTGEGRPNYNSPLHF
TRBV6-5,CASSYAISSGLSPLHF
TRBV5-5,CASSLAGGFVVEAFF
TRBV6-4,CASSDSPPGQPQHF